This T cell receptor (beta chain) emerged from a study of identical twins. CDR3 length equals 11 residues. Germline assignment: CDR1 SGHRS and CDR2 YFSETQ. Trimming took off 8 bases at V and 4 bases at J, with 10 bases between the two ends. There were only healthy Caucasians among the donors. The sample holds a few counts of this clonotype. Unique molecular identifiers were in the cDNA, with template-switch universal primer binding. TCRdb re-derived calls from the 5' RACE reads in MiXCR, one entry per CDR3 protein. The sample has 400,000 to 550,000 distinct CDR3 sequences; 24% are singletons. These data are also associated with another study on T cells expressing NK-cell markers.

Sequences were obtained from CD4+ T cells sorted from blood. This receptor was taken from a woman between 18 and 29 years old in good health. The chain links TRBV5-1 to TRBJ2-7; possibly TRBD1 for D (5 bases). CDR3 nucleotides: TGCGCCAGGAATAGGGGTTACGAGCAGTACTTC. Translating gives CARNRGYEQYF.